One T cell receptor (beta chain) is described in this entry. Its cognate antigen is unknown. The data are from a study of PD-1 blockade in classical Hodgkin lymphoma. On the study more broadly: Patients were infused with nivolumab 3 mg/kg every 2 weeks.

V was cut by 3 bases and J by 8 bases, with 13 bases left in between. The germline gives CDR1 LNHDA, CDR2 SQIVND (reference sequence). This CDR3 contains 14 residues. In every patient, relapse followed autologous stem cell transplantation, while exposure to brentuximab vedotin differed. Complete response, partial response or progressive disease were the best responses. Study-level points and caveats: With CD4+ cells, TCR diversity rose significantly by C4D1, but not with CD8+ cells. Exclusion applied to patients who initiated nivolumab less than 1 year following ASCT.

Data came from immunoSEQ multiplex PCR; TCRdb stores just in-frame clones and leaves some out. The repertoire has 60,000 to 65,000 clones, 88% of them found once; the top ten carry about an eighth. The receptor's source is a human donor with classical Hodgkin lymphoma. Source: peripheral blood mononuclear cells (PBMCs), taken at baseline. V usage is TRBV19 and J usage is TRBJ1-4, with a tentative D call TRBD1 (6 bases). The CDR3 nucleotides read TGTGCCAGTAGTATTATCGGGGGGGGCGAAAAACTGTTTTTT. Translation: CASSIIGGGEKLFF.